This passage covers 8 T cell receptor beta chains from one sample sequenced in a study of blood T cells in healthy people across ages. Combining a sample-barcoded 5' primer with a J-beta primer mix, a second PCR ran for 7 to 11 cycles. TCRdb re-called the 5' RACE reads through MiXCR, storing one row per CDR3 protein. The table lists roughly 800,000 distinct CDR3 sequences, roughly 53% of them singletons. Sequences were obtained from blood. These receptors were taken from an elderly man in good health.

The chain uses TRBV20-1 and TRBJ1-1; D is uncertain. The ends were cut back, 2 bases at V and 0 bases at J, with 16 bases in the middle. CDR1 is DFQATT, CDR2 SNEGSKA, per germline (reference sequence). The CDR3 totals 16 residues. This CDR3 is CSARPPPPAVNTEAFF. DNA for the CDR3: TGCAGTGCTAGACCCCCCCCTCCGGCGGTGAACACTGAAGCTTTCTTT.

The V call is TRBV6-1, the J call TRBJ1-6, with TRBD1 matching 7 bases. V trimming: 6 bases; J trimming: 18 bases; junction bases outside the gene matches: 11. CDR1 MNHNS and CDR2 SASEGT come from the germline V gene. The CDR3 is 12 amino acids. CDR3 protein: CASRKPGTDGHF. The CDR3 DNA reads TGTGCCAGCAGGAAACCTGGGACAGACGGCCACTTT.

This clonotype was detected many times. The chain recombines TRBV29-1 with TRBJ2-7; D is undetermined. The CDR3 is 11 amino acids. Germline V gene lookup returns CDR1 SQVTM and CDR2 ANQGSEA. V lost 4 bases and J lost 4, with 8 bases in between. Written as DNA, the CDR3 is TGCAGCGTTGTAGGTGAATACGAGCAGTACTTC. The encoded protein is CSVVGEYEQYF.

This clonotype has only one observation. The rearrangement joins TRBV5-1 to TRBJ2-1; 13 positions match TRBD2. J lost 8 bases, V lost 4 bases, and 12 bases had no gene match. Looked up from germline, CDR1 is SGHRS and CDR2 is YFSETQ. The CDR3 runs 17 residues. The CDR3, as DNA: TGCGCCAGCAGCCACCCGAGACTAGCGGGAGGCAGGGATGAGCAGTTCTTC. Translation: CASSHPRLAGGRDEQFF. Together with reference TRBV5-1 and TRBJ2-1, the CDR3 gives the full variable domain: KAGVTQTPRYLIKTRGQQVTLSCSPISGHRSVSWYQQTPGQGLQFLFEYFSETQRNKGNFPGRFSGRQFSNSRSEMNVSTLELGDSALYLCASSHPRLAGGRDEQFFGPGTRLTVL.

The rearrangement links TRBV20-1 to TRBJ2-1, with D tentatively TRBD2 (5 bases). Looked up from germline, CDR1 is DFQATT and CDR2 is SNEGSKA (reference sequence). V dropped 7 bases and J dropped 3 bases, with 13 bases sitting between them. The CDR3 runs 13 residues. The CDR3 bases are TGCAGTGTCCCACAACGGGGCTACAATGAGCAGTTCTTC. It is translated as CSVPQRGYNEQFF.

The V gene is TRBV9, the J gene TRBJ1-1; D may be TRBD1 (5 bases). The V and J ends lost 2 bases and 6 bases respectively, with 8 bases between them. The length of the CDR3 is 12 residues. Germline CDR1 reads SGDLS; CDR2 reads YYNGEE. The CDR3 nucleotides are TGTGCCAGCAGCGTGGGGACGGCTGAAGCTTTCTTT. This codes for CASSVGTAEAFF.

V gene TRBV28 combines with J gene TRBJ2-7; 9 nucleotides agree with TRBD1. Germline CDR1 MDHEN, CDR2 SYDVKM. CDR3 size: 15 residues. The V segment lost 2 bases and the J segment 4 bases; nucleotides outside the gene matches: 6. This CDR3 is CASSLPDRGWYEQYF. In DNA, the CDR3 is TGTGCCAGCAGTTTACCGGACAGGGGTTGGTACGAGCAGTACTTC. The full variable domain, its missing parts supplied by reference TRBV28 and TRBJ2-7, is DVKVTQSSRYLVKRTGEKVFLECVQDMDHENMFWYRQDPGLGLRLIYFSYDVKMKEKGDIPEGYSVSREKKERFSLILESASTNQTSMYLCASSLPDRGWYEQYFGPGTRLTVT.

The CDR3 DNA reads TGTGCCAGCAGCTTCCGGACTAGCGGGAGAGGGTTCTACAATGAGCAGTACTTC. Residues: CASSFRTSGRGFYNEQYF. The chain has TRBV7-2 and TRBJ2-1; 13 bases fit TRBD2. The end of the DNA is better explained by TRBJ2-7, so the J call may be wrong. CDR3 length: 18 amino acids. Germline-derived CDR1 and CDR2 are SGHTA and FQGNSA.